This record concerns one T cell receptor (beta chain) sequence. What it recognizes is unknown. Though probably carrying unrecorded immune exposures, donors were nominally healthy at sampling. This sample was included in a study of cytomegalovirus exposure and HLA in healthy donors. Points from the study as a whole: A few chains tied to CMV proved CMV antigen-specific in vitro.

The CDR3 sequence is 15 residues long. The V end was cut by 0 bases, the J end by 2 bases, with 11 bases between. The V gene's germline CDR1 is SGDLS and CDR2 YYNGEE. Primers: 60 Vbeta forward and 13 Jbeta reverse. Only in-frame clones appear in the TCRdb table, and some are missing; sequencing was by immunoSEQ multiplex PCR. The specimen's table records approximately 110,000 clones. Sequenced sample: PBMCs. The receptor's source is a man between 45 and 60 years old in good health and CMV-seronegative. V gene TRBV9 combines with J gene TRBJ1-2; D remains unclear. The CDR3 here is CASSVDPGTNYGYTF. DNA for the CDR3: TGTGCCAGCAGCGTAGATCCAGGAACCAACTATGGCTACACCTTC.